The source of this T cell receptor beta chain is a study of blood T cell repertoires in COVID-19. Produced via immunoSEQ multiplex PCR; TCRdb's table is partial and in-frame only. Of 100,000 to 150,000 clones listed, 86% are singletons. The specimen was peripheral blood. This receptor was taken from a human donor in a cohort sampled during active COVID-19.

The CDR3 loop is CASSPATSGEQYF. In DNA form, the CDR3 reads TGTGCCAGCAGCCCTGCTACTAGCGGGGAGCAGTACTTC. V and J are TRBV5-5 and TRBJ2-7; 9 nucleotides agree with TRBD2. The CDR3 has 13 amino acids. In germline, CDR1 is SGHKS, CDR2 YYEKEE (reference sequence). With V trimmed by 4 bases and J by 7 bases, 6 bases remained unmatched.